A selection of T cell receptor beta chains follows, all from one sample in a study of T cells in Graves' hyperthyroidism and ophthalmopathy. TCRdb re-called the multiplex PCR reads through MiXCR, storing one row per CDR3 protein. The sample shows 380,000 or so distinct CDR3 sequences, approximately 12% of them seen only once. The specimen was blood. These receptors came from a man younger than 45 with Graves' hyperthyroidism that later progressed to Graves' ophthalmopathy. Both conserved end residues are part of each CDR3. A D gene is named only where the DNA matches it firmly. Part of the rows lack a size; the others show once, few, many or a class for expanded clones.

size	J	D	V	CDR3	DNA
few	TRBJ1-2	NA	TRBV20-1	CSARARDTYGYTF	TGCAGTGCTAGAGCCCGGGACACCTATGGCTACACCTTC
many	TRBJ2-3	NA	TRBV28	CASSDDREVSTDTQYF	TGTGCCAGCAGTGACGACAGGGAGGTGAGCACAGATACGCAGTATTTT
NA	TRBJ1-6	NA	TRBV19	CASSFLSRYNSPLHF	TGTGCCAGTAGTTTCCTCAGCAGATATAATTCACCCCTCCACTTT
many	TRBJ1-6	TRBD1	TRBV7-2	CASSRRGPTRSVYNSPLHF	TGTGCCAGCAGCCGCAGGGGGCCCACCCGGTCTGTCTATAATTCACCCCTCCACTTT
few	TRBJ1-6	NA	TRBV6-1	CASSEEGSGSPLHF	TGTGCCAGCAGTGAAGAGGGATCTGGCTCACCCCTCCACTTT
NA	TRBJ1-5	NA	TRBV28	CASSFGEAGQPQHF	TGTGCCAGCAGTTTTGGGGAGGCGGGGCAGCCCCAGCATTTT
few	TRBJ1-6	NA	TRBV6-1	CASSSRDRYNSPLHF	TGTGCCAGCAGTAGCCGGGATCGGTATAATTCACCCCTCCACTTT
once	TRBJ2-7	NA	TRBV27	CASSSYGEGAIYEQYF	TGTGCCAGCAGTTCCTACGGGGAGGGGGCGATTTACGAGCAGTACTTC
many	TRBJ2-7	NA	TRBV18	CASSPPGDYEQYF	TGTGCCAGCTCACCCCCAGGGGACTACGAGCAGTACTTC
many	TRBJ2-1	TRBD2	TRBV7-6	CASSFSGGARAYNEQFF	TGTGCCAGCAGTTTTAGCGGGGGGGCTAGGGCCTACAATGAGCAGTTCTTC
few	TRBJ2-5	TRBD2	TRBV5-4	CASSFLAGKQETQYF	TGTGCCAGCAGCTTTCTAGCGGGGAAGCAAGAGACCCAGTACTTC
few	TRBJ2-5	NA	TRBV19	CASSPTIGYQETQYF	TGTGCCAGTAGCCCCACAATCGGGTACCAAGAGACCCAGTACTTC
few	TRBJ2-4	NA	TRBV20-1	CSAKYPVGGNIQYF	TGCAGTGCTAAATACCCCGTGGGGGGCAACATTCAGTACTTC
few	TRBJ1-2	NA	TRBV5-4	CASSFRQSNYGYTF	TGTGCCAGCAGCTTCCGACAGTCTAACTATGGCTACACCTTC
few	TRBJ2-5	NA	TRBV13	CASSHLEAEETQYF	TGTGCCAGCAGCCACCTGGAGGCGGAAGAGACCCAGTACTTC
NA	TRBJ2-5	TRBD2	TRBV18	CASSPPASGRETQYF	TGTGCCAGCTCACCACCGGCTAGCGGAAGAGAGACCCAGTACTTC
many	TRBJ2-2	NA	TRBV15	CATSREGPGRNTGELFF	TGTGCCACCAGCAGAGAGGGGCCGGGGAGAAACACCGGGGAGCTGTTTTTT
few	TRBJ2-2	NA	TRBV24-1	CATSDEMGTEELFF	TGTGCCACCAGTGATGAGATGGGCACCGAGGAGCTGTTTTTT
many	TRBJ1-1	NA	TRBV7-9	CASSQSRDNTEAFF	TGTGCCAGCAGCCAATCCCGGGATAACACTGAAGCTTTCTTT
many	TRBJ1-1	NA	TRBV20-1	CSARARSGFTEAFF	TGCAGTGCTAGAGCCCGATCAGGGTTCACTGAAGCTTTCTTT